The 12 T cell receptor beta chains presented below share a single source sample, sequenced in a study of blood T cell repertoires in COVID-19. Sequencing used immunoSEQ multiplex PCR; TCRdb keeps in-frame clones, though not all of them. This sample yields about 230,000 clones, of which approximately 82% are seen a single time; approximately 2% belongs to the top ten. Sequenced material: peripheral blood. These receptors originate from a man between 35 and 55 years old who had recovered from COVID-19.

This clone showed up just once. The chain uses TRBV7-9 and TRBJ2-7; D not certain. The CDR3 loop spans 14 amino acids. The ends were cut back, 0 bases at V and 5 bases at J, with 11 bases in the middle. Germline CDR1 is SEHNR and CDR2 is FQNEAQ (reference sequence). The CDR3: CASSLATVGDEQYF. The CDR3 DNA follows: TGTGCCAGCAGCTTAGCTACGGTGGGCGACGAGCAGTACTTC.

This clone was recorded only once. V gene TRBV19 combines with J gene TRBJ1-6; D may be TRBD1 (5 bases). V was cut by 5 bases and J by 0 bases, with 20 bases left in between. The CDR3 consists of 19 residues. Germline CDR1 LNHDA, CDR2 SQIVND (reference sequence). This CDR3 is CASSPLEEVGGSYNSPLHF. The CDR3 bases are TGTGCCAGTAGTCCCCTAGAGGAGGTCGGGGGCTCCTATAATTCACCCCTCCACTTT.

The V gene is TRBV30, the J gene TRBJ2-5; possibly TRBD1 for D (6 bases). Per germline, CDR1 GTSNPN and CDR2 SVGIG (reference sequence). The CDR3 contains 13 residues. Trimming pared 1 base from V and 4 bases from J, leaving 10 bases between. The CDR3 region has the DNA TGTGCCTGGAGTGGTAGCAGGGGAGAGACCCAGTACTTC. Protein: CAWSGSRGETQYF.

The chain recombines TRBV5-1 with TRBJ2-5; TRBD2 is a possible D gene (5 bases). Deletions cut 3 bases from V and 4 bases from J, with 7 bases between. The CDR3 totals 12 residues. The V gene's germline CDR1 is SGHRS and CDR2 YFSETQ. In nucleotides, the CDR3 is TGCGCCAGCAGCTCTGAGGGAGAGACCCAGTACTTC. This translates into CASSSEGETQYF.

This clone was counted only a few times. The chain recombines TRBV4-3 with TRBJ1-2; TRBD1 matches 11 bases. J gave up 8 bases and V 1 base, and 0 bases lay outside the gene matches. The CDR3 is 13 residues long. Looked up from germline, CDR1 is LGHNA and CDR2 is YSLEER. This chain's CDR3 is CASSQGTGGGYTF. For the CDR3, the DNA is TGCGCCAGCAGCCAAGGGACAGGGGGCGGCTACACCTTC.

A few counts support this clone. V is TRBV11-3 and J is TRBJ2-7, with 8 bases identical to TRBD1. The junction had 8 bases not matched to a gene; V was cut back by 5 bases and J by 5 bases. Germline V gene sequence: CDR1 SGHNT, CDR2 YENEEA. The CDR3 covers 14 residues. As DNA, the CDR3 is TGTGCCAGCAGCACCGACAGGGGCAATGACGAGCAGTACTTC. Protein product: CASSTDRGNDEQYF.

CDR3 sequence: CASRTGANTGELFF. The CDR3 DNA is TGTGCCAGCAGGACAGGAGCTAACACCGGGGAGCTGTTTTTT. This rearrangement joins TRBV9 to TRBJ2-2, with D perhaps matching TRBD1 (6 bases). Germline V gene lookup returns CDR1 SGDLS and CDR2 YYNGEE. V shed 5 bases and J shed 2 bases, with 10 bases lying between them. The CDR3 is made up of 14 amino acids. Variable domain in full (rest from reference TRBV9 and TRBJ2-2): DSGVTQTPKHLITATGQRVTLRCSPRSGDLSVYWYQQSLDQGLQFLIQYYNGEERAKGNILERFSAQQFPDLHSELNLSSLELGDSALYFCASRTGANTGELFFGEGSRLTVL.

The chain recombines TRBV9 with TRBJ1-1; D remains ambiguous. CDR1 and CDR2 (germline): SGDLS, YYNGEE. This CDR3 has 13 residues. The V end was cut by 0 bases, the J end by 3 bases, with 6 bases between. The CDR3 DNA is TGTGCCAGCAGCGTAGTTCGGGACACTGAAGCTTTCTTT. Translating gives CASSVVRDTEAFF.

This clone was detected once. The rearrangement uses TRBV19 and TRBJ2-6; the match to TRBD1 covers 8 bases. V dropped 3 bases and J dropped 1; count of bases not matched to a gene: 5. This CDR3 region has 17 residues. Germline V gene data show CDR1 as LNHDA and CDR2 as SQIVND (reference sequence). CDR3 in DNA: TGTGCCAGTAGTATTCGACAGGGGAGTTCTGGGGCCAACGTCCTGACTTTC. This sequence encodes CASSIRQGSSGANVLTF.

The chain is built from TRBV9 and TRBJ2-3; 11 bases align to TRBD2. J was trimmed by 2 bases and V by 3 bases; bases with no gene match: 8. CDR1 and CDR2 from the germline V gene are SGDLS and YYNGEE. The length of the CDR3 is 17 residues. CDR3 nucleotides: TGTGCCAGCAGCGACAACCTAGCGGGGGGATACACAGATACGCAGTATTTT. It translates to CASSDNLAGGYTDTQYF.

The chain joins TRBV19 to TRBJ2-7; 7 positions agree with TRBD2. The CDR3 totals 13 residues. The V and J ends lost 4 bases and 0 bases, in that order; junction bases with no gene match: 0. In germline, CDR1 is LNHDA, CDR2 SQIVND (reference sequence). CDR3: CASSSGSSYEQYF. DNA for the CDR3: TGTGCCAGTAGTAGCGGGAGCTCCTACGAGCAGTACTTC.

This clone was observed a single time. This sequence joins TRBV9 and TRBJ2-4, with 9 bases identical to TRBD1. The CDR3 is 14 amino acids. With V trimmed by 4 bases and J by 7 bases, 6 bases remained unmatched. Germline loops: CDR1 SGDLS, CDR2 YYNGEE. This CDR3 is CASSPRTGDNIQYF. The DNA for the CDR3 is TGTGCCAGCAGCCCCCGGACAGGGGATAACATTCAGTACTTC.